These 9 T cell receptor beta chains were all obtained from the same sample, sequenced in a study of brain T cells in children with intractable seizures. Time point meaning: blood from clinic visit 5 months post-surgery; TSC patient then seizure free. Some clones are missing from TCRdb's copy, which holds only in-frame ones; the method was immunoSEQ multiplex PCR. The table lists about 340,000 clones, 93% of them singletons, with roughly 5.7% in the top ten. The sample here was peripheral blood, taken approximately 5 months after surgery. The receptors derive from a boy under two years old with tuberous sclerosis and intractable seizures.

The rearrangement joins TRBV9 to TRBJ2-2; unclear D gene. The CDR3 consists of 12 residues. The V end lost 1 base, the J end lost 3 bases, and 1 base lay between the germline ends. Germline assignment: CDR1 SGDLS and CDR2 YYNGEE. The CDR3 spells CASSVHTGELFF. In nucleotides, the CDR3 is TGTGCCAGCAGCGTACACACCGGGGAGCTGTTTTTT.

This chain uses TRBV27 with TRBJ2-5; D is ambiguous. The length of the CDR3 is 15 residues. V lost 3 bases to trimming and J lost 0 bases, with 11 bases between them. CDR1 MNHEY and CDR2 SMNVEV come from the germline V gene (reference sequence). Written as DNA, the CDR3 is TGTGCCAGCAGTTTGTTCCCCAGTAACCAAGAGACCCAGTACTTC. It is translated as CASSLFPSNQETQYF.

CDR3 bases: TGTGCCAGCAGAAAAACAGGGTCGTACACTGAAGCTTTCTTT. Protein sequence: CASRKTGSYTEAFF. J is TRBJ1-1 and V is TRBV6-5, with a possible D match to TRBD1 (6 bases). Between the trimmed V and J ends, which lost 6 bases and 3 bases, there was a span of 14 bases. This CDR3 has 14 residues. The germline CDR1 and CDR2 sequences are MNHEY and SVGAGI.

CDR3 sequence reads: CASSETTTNEKLFF. The DNA for the CDR3 is TGTGCCAGCAGTGAAACCACAACTAATGAAAAACTGTTTTTT. V gene TRBV6-1 combines with J gene TRBJ1-4; D remains ambiguous. The CDR3 loop spans 14 amino acids. CDR1 is MNHNS, CDR2 SASEGT, per germline. The V end lost 2 bases, the J end lost 0 bases, and 4 bases lay between the germline ends.

The V call is TRBV28, the J call TRBJ2-7; 7 nucleotides match TRBD1. Germline V lookup: CDR1 MDHEN, CDR2 SYDVKM. The CDR3 spans 15 residues. V dropped 4 bases and J dropped 4; count of bases not matched to a gene: 10. CDR3 sequence (DNA): TGTGCCAGCAGTTCCCCCGACAGGGATTTTTACGAGCAGTACTTC. Its protein is CASSSPDRDFYEQYF.

This chain joins TRBV3-1 (or the pseudogene TRBV3-2) and TRBJ2-3; D is undetermined. Germline CDR1 reads LGHDT; CDR2 reads YNNKEL (reference sequence). Trimming pared 4 bases from V and 0 bases from J, leaving 11 bases between. This CDR3 spans 15 amino acids. The chain's CDR3 is CASSPRDSSTDTQYF. The CDR3, as DNA: TGTGCCAGCAGCCCCAGAGATTCTAGCACAGATACGCAGTATTTT.

In nucleotides, the CDR3 is TGTGCCACCAGTGCCGGCAGGGGGGAGACCCAGTACTTC. Its translation: CATSAGRGETQYF. This sequence joins TRBV24-1 and TRBJ2-5; the match to TRBD1 covers 7 bases. J lost 5 bases, V lost 5 bases, and 4 bases had no gene match. CDR3 length: 13 amino acids. CDR1 and CDR2 from the germline V gene are KGHDR and SFDVKD.

The CDR3 nucleotides are TGTGCCAGCAGTCCACAGGGTGGGGGGAAAGGAAACATTCAGTACTTC. Its translation is CASSPQGGGKGNIQYF. The rearrangement links TRBV5-6 to TRBJ2-4, with D perhaps being TRBD1 or TRBD2 (6 bases each). CDR1 and CDR2 from the germline V gene are SGHDT and YYEEEE. The CDR3 totals 16 residues. The ends were cut back, 5 bases at V and 6 bases at J, with 21 bases in the middle.

J is TRBJ2-7 and V is TRBV3-1 (or the pseudogene TRBV3-2), with 7 nucleotides matching TRBD1. Trimming removed 3 bases from V and 4 bases from J; junction bases left unmatched: 9. CDR1 and CDR2 (germline): LGHDT, YNNKEL (reference sequence). The CDR3 spans 15 residues. This CDR3 is CASSHQQGLWYEQYF. Written as DNA, the CDR3 is TGTGCCAGCAGCCATCAACAGGGGCTTTGGTACGAGCAGTACTTC.